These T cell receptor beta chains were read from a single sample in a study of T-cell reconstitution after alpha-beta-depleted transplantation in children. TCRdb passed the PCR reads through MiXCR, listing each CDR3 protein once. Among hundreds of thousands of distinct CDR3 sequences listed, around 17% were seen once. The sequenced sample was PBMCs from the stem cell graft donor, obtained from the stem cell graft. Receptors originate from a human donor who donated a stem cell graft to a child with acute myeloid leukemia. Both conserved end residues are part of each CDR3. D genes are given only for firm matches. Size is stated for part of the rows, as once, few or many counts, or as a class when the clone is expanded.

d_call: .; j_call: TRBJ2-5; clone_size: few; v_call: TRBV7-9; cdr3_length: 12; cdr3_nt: TGTGCCAGCAGCTTATTTGGAGGGGCCCAGTACTTC; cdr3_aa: CASSLFGGAQYF
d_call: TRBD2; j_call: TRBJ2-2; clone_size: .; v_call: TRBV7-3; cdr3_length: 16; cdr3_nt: TGTGCCAGCAGCTTTAGCGGGGGGGCGAACACCGGGGAGCTGTTTTTT; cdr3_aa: CASSFSGGANTGELFF
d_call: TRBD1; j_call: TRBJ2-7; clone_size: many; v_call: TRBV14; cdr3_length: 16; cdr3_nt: TGTGCCAGCAGTGAGTCCGGGACAGGAAACTCCTACGAGCAGTACTTC; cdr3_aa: CASSESGTGNSYEQYF
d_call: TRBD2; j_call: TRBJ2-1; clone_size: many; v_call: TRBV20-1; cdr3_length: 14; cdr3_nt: TGCAGTGCTGGGACTAGCGGGGGGGCGCATGAGCAGTTCTTC; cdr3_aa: CSAGTSGGAHEQFF
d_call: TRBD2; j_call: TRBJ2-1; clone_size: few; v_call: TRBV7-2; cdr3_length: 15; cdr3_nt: TGTGCCAGCAGCACGCTAGCGGGGGGAAACAATGAGCAGTTCTTC; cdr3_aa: CASSTLAGGNNEQFF
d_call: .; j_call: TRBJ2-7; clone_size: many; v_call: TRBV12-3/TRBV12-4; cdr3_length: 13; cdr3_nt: TGTGCCAGCAGTTCGGGACGGTCCTACGAGCAGTACTTC; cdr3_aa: CASSSGRSYEQYF
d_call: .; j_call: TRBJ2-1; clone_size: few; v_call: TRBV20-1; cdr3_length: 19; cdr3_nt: TGCAGTGCTCCCGTTGGGGGCAGGGGGGGGCCCCTCTCCTACAATGAGCAGTTCTTC; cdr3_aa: CSAPVGGRGGPLSYNEQFF
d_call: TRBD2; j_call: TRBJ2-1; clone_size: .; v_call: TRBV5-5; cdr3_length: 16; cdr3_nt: TGTGCCAGCAGCTTGCACCTAGCGGGGGGGCCCAATGAGCAGTTCTTC; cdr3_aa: CASSLHLAGGPNEQFF
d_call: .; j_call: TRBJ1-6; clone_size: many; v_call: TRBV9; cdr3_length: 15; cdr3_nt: TGTGCCAGCAGCGTAGAGCCGGGAGCGGTCTCACCCCTCCACTTT; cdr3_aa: CASSVEPGAVSPLHF
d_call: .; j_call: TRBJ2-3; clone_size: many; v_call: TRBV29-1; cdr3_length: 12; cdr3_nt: TGCAGCGTTGAAGATCGAGAGTATACGCAGTATTTT; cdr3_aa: CSVEDREYTQYF
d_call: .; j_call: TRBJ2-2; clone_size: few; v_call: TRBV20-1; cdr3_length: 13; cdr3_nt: TGCAGTGCTAGAGATAGAAACACCGGGGAGCTGTTTTTT; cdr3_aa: CSARDRNTGELFF
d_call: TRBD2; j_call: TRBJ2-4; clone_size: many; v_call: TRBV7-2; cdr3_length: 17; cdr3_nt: TGTGCCAGCAGCACCGGACTAGCGGGGGACGGCAAAAACATTCAGTACTTC; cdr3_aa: CASSTGLAGDGKNIQYF
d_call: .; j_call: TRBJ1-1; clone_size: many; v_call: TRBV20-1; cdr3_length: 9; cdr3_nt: TGCAGGCTAGGGGGAGAAGCTTTCTTT; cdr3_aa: CRLGGEAFF
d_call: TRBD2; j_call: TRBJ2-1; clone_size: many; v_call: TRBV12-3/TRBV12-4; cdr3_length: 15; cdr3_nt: TGTGCCAGCAGGGGGAGAGCGGGAACCTACAATGAGCAGTTCTTC; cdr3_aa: CASRGRAGTYNEQFF
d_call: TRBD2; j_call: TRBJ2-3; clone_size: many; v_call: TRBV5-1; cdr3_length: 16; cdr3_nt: TGCGCCAGCAGCTTGGAACTAGCGGGGAAAGGAGATACGCAGTATTTT; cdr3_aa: CASSLELAGKGDTQYF
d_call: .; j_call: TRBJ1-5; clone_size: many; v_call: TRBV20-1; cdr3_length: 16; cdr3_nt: TGCAGTGCTAGAAACCGGGGGGGAGTAAGCAATCAGCCCCAGCATTTT; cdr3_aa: CSARNRGGVSNQPQHF
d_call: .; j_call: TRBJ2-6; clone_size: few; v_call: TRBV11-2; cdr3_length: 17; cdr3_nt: TGTGCCAGCAGCTTAGGTGGGGTTCGCGCTGGGGCCAACGTCCTGACTTTC; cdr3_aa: CASSLGGVRAGANVLTF
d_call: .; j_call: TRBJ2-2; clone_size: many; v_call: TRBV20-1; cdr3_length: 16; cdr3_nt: TGCAGTGCTAGAGCCACTATGAGACTAGGGGCCGGGGAGCTGTTTTTT; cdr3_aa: CSARATMRLGAGELFF
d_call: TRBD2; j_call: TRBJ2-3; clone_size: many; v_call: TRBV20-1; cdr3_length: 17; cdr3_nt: TGCAGTGCTAGAGGCCTAACTAGCGGGGAGACCCCAGATACGCAGTATTTT; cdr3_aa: CSARGLTSGETPDTQYF
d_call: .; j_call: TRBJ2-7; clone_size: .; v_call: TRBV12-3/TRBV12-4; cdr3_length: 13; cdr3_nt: TGTGCCAGCAGTTTTGGAGATGCCTACGAGCAGTACTTC; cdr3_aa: CASSFGDAYEQYF
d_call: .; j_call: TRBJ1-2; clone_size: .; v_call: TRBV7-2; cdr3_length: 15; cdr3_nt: TGTGCCAGCAGCTTACGAGGGGCCTCTAGCTATGGCTACACCTTC; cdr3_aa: CASSLRGASSYGYTF
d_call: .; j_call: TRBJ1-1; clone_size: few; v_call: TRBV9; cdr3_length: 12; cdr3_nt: TGTGCCAGCAGCGTAGACGACACTGAAGCTTTCTTT; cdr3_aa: CASSVDDTEAFF
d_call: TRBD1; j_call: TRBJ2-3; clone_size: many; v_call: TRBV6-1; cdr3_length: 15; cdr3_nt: TGTGCCAGCAGTGGGACAGGGAGATTTGCAGATACGCAGTATTTT; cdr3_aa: CASSGTGRFADTQYF
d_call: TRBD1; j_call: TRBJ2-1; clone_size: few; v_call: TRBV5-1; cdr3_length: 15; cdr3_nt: TGCGCCAGCAGCTTGGACAGGGGAAAGGACAATGAGCAGTTCTTC; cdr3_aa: CASSLDRGKDNEQFF
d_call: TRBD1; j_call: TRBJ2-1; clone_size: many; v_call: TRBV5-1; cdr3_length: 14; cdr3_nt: TGTGCCAGCAGCTTAGGGCAGGGGGACAATGAGCAGTTCTTC; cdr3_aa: CASSLGQGDNEQFF
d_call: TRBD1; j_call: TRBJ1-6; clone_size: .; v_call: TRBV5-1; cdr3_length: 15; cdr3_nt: TGCGCCAGCAGCCGGGGACAGGACTACCATTCACCCCTCCACTTT; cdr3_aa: CASSRGQDYHSPLHF